The sequence of this TCR beta chain was determined in a study of long-term antiretroviral therapy in people with HIV. Study outcomes and limitations: Following ART, diversity rose but still fell short of transplant donor controls.

For this clone: Its antigen is undetermined.

CDR1 is SGDLS and CDR2 is YYNGEE in the germline V gene. Unmatched junction bases numbered 4, after V lost 4 bases and J lost 8 bases. The CDR3 loop spans 12 amino acids. It was version v3.0 of the immunoSEQ assay that was run at survey level. Some clones are missing from TCRdb's copy, which holds only in-frame ones; the method was immunoSEQ multiplex PCR. The sample holds 25,000 to 30,000 clones; roughly 83% are singletons and the top ten take more than 7.5%. The chain carries TRBV9 and TRBJ1-1; TRBD1 matches at 8 bases. The receptor's source is a man aged 30-40 years with HIV. The source was unsorted PBMCs, collected almost 2.9 years after starting antiretroviral therapy. CDR3 nucleotides: TGTGCCAGCAGCCCGAACAGGGGGGAAGCTTTCTTT. Amino acid sequence: CASSPNRGEAFF.